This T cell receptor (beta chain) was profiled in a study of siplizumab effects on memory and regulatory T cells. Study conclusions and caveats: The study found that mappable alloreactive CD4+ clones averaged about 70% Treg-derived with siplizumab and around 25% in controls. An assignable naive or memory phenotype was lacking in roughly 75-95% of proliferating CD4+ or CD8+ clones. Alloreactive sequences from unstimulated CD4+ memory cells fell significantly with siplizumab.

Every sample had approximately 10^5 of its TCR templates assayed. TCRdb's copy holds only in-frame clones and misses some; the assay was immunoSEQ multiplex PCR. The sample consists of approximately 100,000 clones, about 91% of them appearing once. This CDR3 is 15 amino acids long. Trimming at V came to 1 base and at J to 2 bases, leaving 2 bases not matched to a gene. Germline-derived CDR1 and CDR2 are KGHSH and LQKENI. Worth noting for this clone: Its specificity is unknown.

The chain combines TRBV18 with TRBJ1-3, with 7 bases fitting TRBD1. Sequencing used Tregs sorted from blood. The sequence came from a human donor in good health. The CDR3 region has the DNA TGTGCCAGCTCACCACAGGGGGCAGCTGGAAACACCATATATTTT. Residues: CASSPQGAAGNTIYF.